Reported below is one T cell receptor beta chain. The antigen is not known. RNA, at about 0.45 to 1 ug, was reverse transcribed with random hexamers. TCRdb fed the immunoSEQ multiplex PCR reads into MiXCR, producing one record per CDR3 protein. The table lists around 160,000 distinct CDR3 sequences, around 96% of them singletons. Negative isolation yielded the CD8+ and CD4+ T cells, while FACS enriched the TEMRA cells. The data belong to a study of CD8 T cells in Susac syndrome. Whole-study results and caveats: As the study acknowledged, the number of individuals in its TCR sequencing and HLA analysis was relatively small.

Germline V lookup: CDR1 MNHEY, CDR2 SMNVEV (reference sequence). Trimming shortened V by 2 bases and J by 5 bases, and 11 bases separated the two germline ends. This CDR3 is built from 14 residues. The sequencing input was CD4+ T cells from PBMCs. The receptor's source is a human donor in good health. This rearrangement joins TRBV27 to TRBJ2-3; D unresolved. The CDR3 region is CASSLQFTLDTQYF. CDR3 nucleotides: TGTGCCAGCAGTTTACAGTTTACCTTAGATACGCAGTATTTT.